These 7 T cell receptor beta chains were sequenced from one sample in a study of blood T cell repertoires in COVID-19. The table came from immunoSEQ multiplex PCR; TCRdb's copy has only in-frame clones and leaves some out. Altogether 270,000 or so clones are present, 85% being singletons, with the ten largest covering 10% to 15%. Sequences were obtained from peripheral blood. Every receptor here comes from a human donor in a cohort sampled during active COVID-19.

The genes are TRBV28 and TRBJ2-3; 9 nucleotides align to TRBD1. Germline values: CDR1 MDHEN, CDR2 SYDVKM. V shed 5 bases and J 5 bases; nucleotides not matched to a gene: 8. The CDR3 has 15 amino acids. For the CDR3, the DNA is TGTGCCAGCAGTCCCCGGGGGACAGGGAAAGATACGCAGTATTTT. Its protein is CASSPRGTGKDTQYF.

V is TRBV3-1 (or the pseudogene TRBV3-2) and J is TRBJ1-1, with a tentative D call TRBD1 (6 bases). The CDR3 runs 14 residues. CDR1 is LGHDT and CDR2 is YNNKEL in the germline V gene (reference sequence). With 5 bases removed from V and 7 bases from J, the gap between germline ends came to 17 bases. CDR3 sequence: CASSWGGGLGEAFF. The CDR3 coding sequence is TGTGCCAGCAGCTGGGGAGGGGGGCTAGGTGAAGCTTTCTTT.

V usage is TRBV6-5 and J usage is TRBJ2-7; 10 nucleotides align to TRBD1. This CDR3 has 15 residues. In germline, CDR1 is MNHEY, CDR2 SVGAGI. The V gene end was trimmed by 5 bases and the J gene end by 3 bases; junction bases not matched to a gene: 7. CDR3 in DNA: TGTGCCAGCAGTACCCCGGGACAGGGGTTCTACGAGCAGTACTTC. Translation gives CASSTPGQGFYEQYF.

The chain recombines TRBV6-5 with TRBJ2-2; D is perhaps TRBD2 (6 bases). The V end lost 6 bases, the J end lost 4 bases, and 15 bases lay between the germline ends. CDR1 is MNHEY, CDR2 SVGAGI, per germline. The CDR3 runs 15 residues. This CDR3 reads CASSPSGLSTGELFF. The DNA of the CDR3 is TGTGCCAGCAGCCCCTCGGGACTCAGCACCGGGGAGCTGTTTTTT.

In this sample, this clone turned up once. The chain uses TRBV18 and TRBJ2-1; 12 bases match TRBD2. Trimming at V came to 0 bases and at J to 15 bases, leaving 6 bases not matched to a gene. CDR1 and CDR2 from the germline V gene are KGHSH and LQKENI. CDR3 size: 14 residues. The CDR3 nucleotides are TGTGCCAGCTCACCACCGACTAGCGGGAGAAGGCTGTTCTTC. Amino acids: CASSPPTSGRRLFF. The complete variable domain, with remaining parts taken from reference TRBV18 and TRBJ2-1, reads NAGVMQNPRHLVRRRGQEARLRCSPMKGHSHVYWYRQLPEEGLKFMVYLQKENIIDESGMPKERFSAEFPKEGPSILRIQQVVRGDSAAYFCASSPPTSGRRLFFGPGTRLTVL.

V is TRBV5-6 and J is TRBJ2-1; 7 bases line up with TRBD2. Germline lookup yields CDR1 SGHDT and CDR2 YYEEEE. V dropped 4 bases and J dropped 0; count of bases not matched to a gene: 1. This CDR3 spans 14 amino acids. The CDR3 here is CASSVAGSYNEQFF. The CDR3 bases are TGTGCCAGCAGCGTAGCGGGCTCCTACAATGAGCAGTTCTTC.

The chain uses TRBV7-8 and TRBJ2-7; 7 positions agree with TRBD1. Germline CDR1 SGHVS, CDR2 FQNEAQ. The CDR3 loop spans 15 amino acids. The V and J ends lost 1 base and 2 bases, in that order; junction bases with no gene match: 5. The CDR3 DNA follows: TGTGCCAGCAGCTTAGGTGCGACAGGGCCCTACGAGCAGTACTTC. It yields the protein CASSLGATGPYEQYF.